This T cell receptor beta chain was sequenced during a study of blood T cell repertoires in COVID-19 (TCRdb year 2020). The study in broad terms: The collaborator samples originated in the United States, Italy and Spain and spanned the acute and convalescent phases of COVID-19. The material from the prospective study consisted of cDNA or gDNA derived from T cells, B-cell-depleted T cells, or PBMCs. Subjects who had been exposed to COVID-19, were actively infected with it, or had recovered from it provided the deeply sampled blood TCRbeta repertoires that made up the dataset. The repertoires were released in a freely available public database intended as a resource for research on the immune response to SARS-CoV-2. The samples were drawn from the first 160 participants of the ongoing ImmuneRACE study and from 1,254 subjects provided by 6 global collaborators. The sample metadata nearly always contained a de-identified subject ID, COVID-19 status, age in years and sex. HLA class I and class II types, where available, came from metadata supplied by the sample provider rather than from assay-based typing.

Including the terminal cysteine and phenylalanine, the CDR3 comprises 16 residues. Of the read, only the CDR3 DNA is kept; its 48 bases are in frame from base 1. Sequences GTSNPN (CDR1) and SVGIG (CDR2) are obtained from the germline V gene (reference sequence). Trimming leaves V shorter by 2 bases and J shorter by 2 bases, with the junction holding 8 bases beyond the gene matches. A second Seattle source provided samples from volunteer blood donors who had recovered from COVID-19. Whole blood was collected in K2EDTA tubes by collaborating institutions according to the institutions' own protocols. Collaborator samples were shipped for TCRbeta analysis as frozen whole blood, isolated PBMCs, or DNA extracted from either sample type. The immunoSEQ Assay, a bias-controlled multiplex PCR, was used to amplify TCRbeta CDR3 regions from genomic DNA. Turning to the authors' computational methods: The number of nucleated cells in each sample was estimated from the amplification of reference gene primers within the assay. To quantify the absolute abundance of each unique TCRbeta CDR3 rearrangement, sequence reads were collapsed and filtered. Productive Simpson clonality was computed per sample as the square root of Simpson's diversity index over productive rearrangements. This is the immuneACCESS table as TCRdb keeps it, with only in-frame sequences that have V and J called. A part of the clones is gone; compared with another copy, unresolved V genes explain less than half, and the rest is unexplained. The V and J calls and clone size are taken from that table; D and trimming were inferred from the DNA. Across this sample there are 180,000 or so clones, with roughly 84% seen only once. Roughly 1.3% of the sample belongs to the ten largest clones.

Study-wide findings and limitations: How much clinical and demographic metadata was included differed by source and by participant, and the metadata was provided uncurated.

This clone was observed once. Its antigen is unknown. No base-level quality is on record; no much larger clone is a single base apart. This clonotype was sampled from a man aged 55 to 70 who had recovered from COVID-19. Sequenced: peripheral blood. In this chain, TRBV30 is recombined with TRBJ2-3, with TRBD2 identical over 9 junction bases. The nucleotides read TGTGCCTGGAGTTTTAGCGGGGGATACCTCACAGATACGCAGTATTTT. Translated, this is CAWSFSGGYLTDTQYF.